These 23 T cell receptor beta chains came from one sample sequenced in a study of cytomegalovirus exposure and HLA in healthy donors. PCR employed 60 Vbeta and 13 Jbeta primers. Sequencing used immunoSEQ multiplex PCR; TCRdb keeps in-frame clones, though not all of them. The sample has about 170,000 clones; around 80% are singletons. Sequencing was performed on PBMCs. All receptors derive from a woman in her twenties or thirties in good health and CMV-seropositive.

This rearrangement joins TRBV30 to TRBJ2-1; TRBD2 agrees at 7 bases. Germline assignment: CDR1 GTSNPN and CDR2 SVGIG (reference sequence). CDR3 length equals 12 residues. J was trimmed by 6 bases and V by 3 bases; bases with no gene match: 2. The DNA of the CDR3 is TGTGCCTGGAGGACTAGCTCCAATGAGCAGTTCTTC. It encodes CAWRTSSNEQFF.

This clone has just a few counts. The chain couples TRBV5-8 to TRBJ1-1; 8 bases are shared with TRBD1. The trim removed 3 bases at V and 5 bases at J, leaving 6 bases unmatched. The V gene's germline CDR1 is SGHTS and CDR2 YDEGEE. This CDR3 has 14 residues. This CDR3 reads CASSSDREGTEAFF. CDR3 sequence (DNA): TGTGCCAGCAGCTCGGACAGGGAGGGGACTGAAGCTTTCTTT.

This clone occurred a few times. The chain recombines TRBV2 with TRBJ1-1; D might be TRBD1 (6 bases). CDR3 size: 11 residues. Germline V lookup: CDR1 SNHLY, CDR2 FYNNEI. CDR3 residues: CVVQGNTEAFF. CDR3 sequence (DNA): TGTGTCGTACAGGGGAACACTGAAGCTTTCTTT.

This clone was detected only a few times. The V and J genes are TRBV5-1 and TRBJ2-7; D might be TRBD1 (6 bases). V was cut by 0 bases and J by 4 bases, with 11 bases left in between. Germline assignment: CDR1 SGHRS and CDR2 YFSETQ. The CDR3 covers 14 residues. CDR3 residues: CASSLDRVGYEQYF. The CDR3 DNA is TGCGCCAGCAGCTTGGACAGGGTCGGTTACGAGCAGTACTTC.

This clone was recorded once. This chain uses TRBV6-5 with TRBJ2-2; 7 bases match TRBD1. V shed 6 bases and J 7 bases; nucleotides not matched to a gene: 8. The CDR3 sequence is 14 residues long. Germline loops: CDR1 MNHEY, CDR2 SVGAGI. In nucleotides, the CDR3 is TGTGCCAGCAGGCAGGGACAGCCCCACGGGGAGCTGTTTTTT. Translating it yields CASRQGQPHGELFF.

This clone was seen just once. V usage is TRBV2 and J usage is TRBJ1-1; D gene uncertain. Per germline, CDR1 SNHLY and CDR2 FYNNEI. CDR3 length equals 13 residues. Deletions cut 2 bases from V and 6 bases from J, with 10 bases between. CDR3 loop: CASSESGFPEAFF. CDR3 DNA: TGTGCCAGCAGTGAATCGGGGTTCCCTGAAGCTTTCTTT.

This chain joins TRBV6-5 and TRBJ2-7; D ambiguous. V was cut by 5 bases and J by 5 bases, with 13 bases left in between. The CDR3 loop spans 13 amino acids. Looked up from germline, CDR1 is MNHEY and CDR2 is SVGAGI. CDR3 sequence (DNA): TGTGCCAGCAGTGACCCCCGAGGCGACGAGCAGTACTTC. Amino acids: CASSDPRGDEQYF.

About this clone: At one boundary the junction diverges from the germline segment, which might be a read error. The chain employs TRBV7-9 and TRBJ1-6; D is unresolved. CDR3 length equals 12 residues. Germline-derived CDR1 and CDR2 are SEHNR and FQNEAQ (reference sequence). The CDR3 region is CSSSSQDSPLHF. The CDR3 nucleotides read TGTTCCAGCAGCTCCCAGGATTCACCCCTCCACTTT.

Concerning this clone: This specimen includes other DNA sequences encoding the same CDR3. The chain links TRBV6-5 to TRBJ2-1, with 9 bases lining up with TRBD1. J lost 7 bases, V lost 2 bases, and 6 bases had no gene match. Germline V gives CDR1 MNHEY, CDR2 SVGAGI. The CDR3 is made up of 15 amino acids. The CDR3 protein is CASSYGQGKTNEQFF. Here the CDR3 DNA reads TGTGCCAGCAGTTACGGACAGGGGAAGACGAATGAGCAGTTCTTC.

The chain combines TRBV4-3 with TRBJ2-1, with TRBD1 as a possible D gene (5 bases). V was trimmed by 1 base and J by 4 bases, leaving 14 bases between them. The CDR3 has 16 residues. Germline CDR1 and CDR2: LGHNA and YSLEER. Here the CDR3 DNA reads TGCGCCAGCAGCCAAGTAGGCAGGGATTTATACAATGAGCAGTTCTTC. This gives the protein CASSQVGRDLYNEQFF.

The CDR3 is CASSYEGSVDETQYF. The CDR3 DNA reads as TGTGCCAGCAGTTACGAGGGTAGCGTTGACGAGACCCAGTACTTC. The rearrangement joins TRBV6-5 to TRBJ2-5; D possibly corresponds to TRBD2 (5 bases). CDR3 length: 15 residues. Germline V CDR1 and CDR2: MNHEY, SVGAGI. V was clipped by 2 bases and J by 5 bases, with 15 bases between them.

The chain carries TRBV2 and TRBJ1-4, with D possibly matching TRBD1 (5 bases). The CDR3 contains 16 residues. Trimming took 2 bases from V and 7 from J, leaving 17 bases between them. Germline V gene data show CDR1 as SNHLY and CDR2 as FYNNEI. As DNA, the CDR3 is TGTGCCAGCAGTGAAAAGGTGTGGGGCTTGGGTGAAAAACTGTTTTTT. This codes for CASSEKVWGLGEKLFF.

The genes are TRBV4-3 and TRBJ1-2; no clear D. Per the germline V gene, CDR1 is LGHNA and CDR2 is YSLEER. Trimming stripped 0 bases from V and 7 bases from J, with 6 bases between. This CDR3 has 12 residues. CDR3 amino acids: CASSQERAGYTF. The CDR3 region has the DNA TGCGCCAGCAGCCAAGAGAGGGCTGGCTACACCTTC.

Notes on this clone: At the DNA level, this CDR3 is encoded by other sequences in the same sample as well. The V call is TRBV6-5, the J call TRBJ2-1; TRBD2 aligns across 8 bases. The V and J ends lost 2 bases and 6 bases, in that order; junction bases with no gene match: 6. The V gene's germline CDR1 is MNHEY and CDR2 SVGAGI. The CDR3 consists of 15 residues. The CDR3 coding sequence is TGTGCCAGCAGTTACGTCGGGGGGGGCGTCAATGAGCAGTTCTTC. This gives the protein CASSYVGGGVNEQFF.

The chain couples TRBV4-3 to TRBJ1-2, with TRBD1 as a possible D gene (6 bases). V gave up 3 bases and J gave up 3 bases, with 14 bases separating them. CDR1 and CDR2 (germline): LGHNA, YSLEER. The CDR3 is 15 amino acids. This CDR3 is CASSHRGGSDYGYTF. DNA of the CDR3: TGCGCCAGCAGCCACCGTGGGGGCTCAGACTATGGCTACACCTTC.

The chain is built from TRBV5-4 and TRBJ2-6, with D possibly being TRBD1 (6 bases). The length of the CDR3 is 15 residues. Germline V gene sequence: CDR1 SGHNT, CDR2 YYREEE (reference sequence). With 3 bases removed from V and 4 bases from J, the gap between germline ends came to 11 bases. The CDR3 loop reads CASSYTGRGANVLTF. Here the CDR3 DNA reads TGTGCCAGCAGCTATACAGGGAGAGGGGCCAACGTCCTGACTTTC.

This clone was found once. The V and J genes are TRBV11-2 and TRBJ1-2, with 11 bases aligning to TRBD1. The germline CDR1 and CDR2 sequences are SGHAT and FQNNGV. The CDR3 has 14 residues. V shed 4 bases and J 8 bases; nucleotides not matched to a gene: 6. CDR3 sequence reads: CASSSAGTGGGYTF. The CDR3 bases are TGTGCCAGCAGCTCCGCCGGGACAGGGGGAGGCTACACCTTC.

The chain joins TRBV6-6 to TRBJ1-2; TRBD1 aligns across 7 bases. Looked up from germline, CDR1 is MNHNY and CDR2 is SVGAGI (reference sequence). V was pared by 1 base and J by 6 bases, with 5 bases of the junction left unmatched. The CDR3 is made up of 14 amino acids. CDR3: CASSYYTGVDGYTF. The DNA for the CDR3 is TGTGCCAGCAGTTACTACACAGGGGTCGATGGCTACACCTTC.

The DNA for the CDR3 is TGCGCCAGCAGCCCCCTAATGGGGCGTACCGGGGAGCTGTTTTTT. It is translated as CASSPLMGRTGELFF. This rearrangement joins TRBV5-1 to TRBJ2-2, with D perhaps matching TRBD1 (5 bases). CDR1 is SGHRS, CDR2 YFSETQ, per germline. The CDR3 is made up of 15 amino acids. The V end lost 4 bases, the J end lost 5 bases, and 15 bases lay between the germline ends.

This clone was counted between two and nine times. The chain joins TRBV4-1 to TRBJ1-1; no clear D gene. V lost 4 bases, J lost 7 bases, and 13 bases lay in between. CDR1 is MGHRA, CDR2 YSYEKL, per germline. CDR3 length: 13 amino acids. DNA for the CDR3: TGCGCCAGCAGCCCCCGGGAGCCAGGTGAAGCTTTCTTT. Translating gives CASSPREPGEAFF.

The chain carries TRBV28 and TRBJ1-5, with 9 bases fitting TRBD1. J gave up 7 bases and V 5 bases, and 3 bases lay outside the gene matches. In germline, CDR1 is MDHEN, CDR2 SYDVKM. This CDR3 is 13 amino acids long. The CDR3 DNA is TGTGCCAGCAGTACAGGGGGCCTGCAGCCCCAGCATTTT. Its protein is CASSTGGLQPQHF.

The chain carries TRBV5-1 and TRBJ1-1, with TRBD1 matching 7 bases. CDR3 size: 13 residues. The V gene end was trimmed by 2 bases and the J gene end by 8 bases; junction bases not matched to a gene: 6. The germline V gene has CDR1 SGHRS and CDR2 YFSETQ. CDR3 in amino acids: CASSLEPGGEAFF. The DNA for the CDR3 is TGCGCCAGCAGCTTAGAACCAGGGGGGGAAGCTTTCTTT.

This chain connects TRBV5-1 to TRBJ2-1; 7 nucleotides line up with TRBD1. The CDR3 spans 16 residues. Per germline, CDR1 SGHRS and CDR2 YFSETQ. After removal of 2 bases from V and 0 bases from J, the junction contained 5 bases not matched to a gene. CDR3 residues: CASSLRQGGSYNEQFF. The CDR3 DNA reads TGCGCCAGCAGCTTAAGACAGGGCGGCTCCTACAATGAGCAGTTCTTC. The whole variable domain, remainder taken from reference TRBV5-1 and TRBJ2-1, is KAGVTQTPRYLIKTRGQQVTLSCSPISGHRSVSWYQQTPGQGLQFLFEYFSETQRNKGNFPGRFSGRQFSNSRSEMNVSTLELGDSALYLCASSLRQGGSYNEQFFGPGTRLTVL.